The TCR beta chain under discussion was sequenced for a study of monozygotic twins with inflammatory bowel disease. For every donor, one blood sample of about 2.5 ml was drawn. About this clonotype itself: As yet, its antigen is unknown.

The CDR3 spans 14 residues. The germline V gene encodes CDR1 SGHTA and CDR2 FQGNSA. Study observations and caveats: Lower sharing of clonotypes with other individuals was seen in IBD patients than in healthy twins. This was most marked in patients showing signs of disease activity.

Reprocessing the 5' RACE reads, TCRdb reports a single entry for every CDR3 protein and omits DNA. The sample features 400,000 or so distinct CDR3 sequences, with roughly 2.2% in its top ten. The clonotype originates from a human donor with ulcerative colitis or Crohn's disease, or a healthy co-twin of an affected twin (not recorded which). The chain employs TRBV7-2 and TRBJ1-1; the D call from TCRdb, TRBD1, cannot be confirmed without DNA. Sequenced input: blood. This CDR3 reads CASRPVGRYTEAFF.